This entry describes one T cell receptor (beta chain). Sequencing was performed with immunoSEQ multiplex PCR; in TCRdb, only in-frame clones are kept and a portion is missing. The sample has roughly 73,000 clones, around 86% seen once. These data originate in a study of blood T cell repertoires in COVID-19. Turning to the study itself: Samples came from the United States, Italy and Spain, spanning acute and convalescent COVID-19. PBMCs, B-cell-depleted T cells, or T cells provided the cDNA or gDNA that made up the material.

What was sequenced was peripheral blood. The receptor's source is a woman of 80 years or more with active or convalescent COVID-19.

The CDR3 DNA sequence: TGTGCCAGCAGCTCAGCGGGGGGGCCCGCCGGGGAGCTGTTTTTT. As protein: CASSSAGGPAGELFF. The chain has TRBV5-4 and TRBJ2-2, with 10 bases identical to TRBD2. Germline lookup yields CDR1 SGHNT and CDR2 YYREEE (reference sequence). This CDR3 has 15 amino acids. Trimming at V came to 3 bases and at J to 6 bases, leaving 5 bases not matched to a gene.